A selection of T cell receptor beta chains follows, all from one sample in a study of T cell responses to AZD1222 COVID-19 vaccine. TCRdb keeps only in-frame clones here, not all; method: immunoSEQ multiplex PCR. The sample consists of around 160,000 clones, more than 85% of them appearing once. The starting material was peripheral blood, obtained on day 0 of AZD1222 vaccination. These receptors were collected from an adult in good health. The CDR3 runs from the conserved cysteine through the conserved F or W. The D gene is left open where the match is weak. Size is stated for part of the rows, as once, few or many counts, or as a class when the clone is expanded.

D,V,J,size,DNA,CDR3
TRBD1,TRBV7-9,TRBJ1-1,-,TGTGCCAGCAGCTTAGGGGACAGGGAACGCACTGAAGCTTTCTTT,CASSLGDRERTEAFF
TRBD1,TRBV10-3,TRBJ1-1,-,TGTGCCATCAGTGAGTCGACGACCCCGGTCGGGGACAGCCTCAACACTGAAGCTTTCTTT,CAISESTTPVGDSLNTEAFF
-,TRBV5-4,TRBJ1-2,few,TGTGCCAGCAGCTGGGGGGGGCTGGGCGGCTACACCTTC,CASSWGGLGGYTF
-,TRBV7-9,TRBJ1-2,-,TGTGCCAGCAGCCTCCTGGGGACCAGAGCTGATGGCTACACCTTC,CASSLLGTRADGYTF
TRBD1,TRBV5-1,TRBJ1-1,-,TGCGCCAGCAGGCCGGGACAGGGGGCGCAAAGCACTGAAGCTTTCTTT,CASRPGQGAQSTEAFF
TRBD2,TRBV5-1,TRBJ2-5,-,TGCGCCAGCAGCTTCCGGCCTAGCGGATCCCAAGAGACCCAGTACTTC,CASSFRPSGSQETQYF
TRBD1,TRBV6-5,TRBJ1-3,-,TGTGCCAGCAGTCAACAGGGGTTCTCTGGAAACACCATATATTTT,CASSQQGFSGNTIYF
-,TRBV3-1/TRBV3-2,TRBJ2-7,-,TGTGCCAGCAGCCAAGACCCGGGCCCGTACGAGCAGTACTTC,CASSQDPGPYEQYF
TRBD1,TRBV27,TRBJ2-7,-,TGTGCCAGCAGTTTAGGGGGACAGGGCTACGAGCAGTACTTC,CASSLGGQGYEQYF
-,TRBV19,TRBJ1-2,-,TGTGCCAGTACGGGGGATCGAAACTATGGCTACACCTTC,CASTGDRNYGYTF
TRBD1,TRBV14,TRBJ1-2,-,TGTGCCAGCAGCCAATGGACAGGGGGATTGTATGGCTACACCTTC,CASSQWTGGLYGYTF
-,TRBV19,TRBJ1-6,-,TGTGCCAGTTCGACAGGCACCCGTAGTGGTTCACCCCTCCACTTT,CASSTGTRSGSPLHF
-,TRBV6-5,TRBJ1-1,-,TGTGCCAGCAGACGGGACTTACGGAACACTGAAGCTTTCTTT,CASRRDLRNTEAFF
-,TRBV7-6,TRBJ1-5,-,TGTGCCAACCCGCCGGGGGGTAGCAATCAGCCCCAGCATTTT,CANPPGGSNQPQHF
-,TRBV29-1,TRBJ2-7,few,TGCAGCGTTCCCCGGGAAGGGGTGAGCTACGAGCAGTACTTC,CSVPREGVSYEQYF
TRBD1,TRBV9,TRBJ1-3,-,TGTGCCAGCAGCTATCGACAGGGGTTTCAAGGCTCTGGAAACACCATATATTTT,CASSYRQGFQGSGNTIYF
-,TRBV7-9,TRBJ2-3,-,TGTGCCAGCAGCGCCGGAGCGGGCACAGATACGCAGTATTTT,CASSAGAGTDTQYF
TRBD2,TRBV7-9,TRBJ2-7,once,TGTGCCAGCAGTTATACTAGCGGGATATACGAGCAGTACTTC,CASSYTSGIYEQYF
TRBD1,TRBV4-2,TRBJ1-1,-,TGTGCCAGCAGCAACGGGCAGGGGGAGAACACTGAAGCTTTCTTT,CASSNGQGENTEAFF
-,TRBV3-1/TRBV3-2,TRBJ1-2,-,TGTGCCAGCAGCCCCCTAGGTGGGACTGTAGGGTATGGCTACACCTTC,CASSPLGGTVGYGYTF
-,TRBV10-3,TRBJ1-1,-,TGTGCCATCAGGAGACAGGAAAGGAACACTGAAGCTTTCTTT,CAIRRQERNTEAFF
-,TRBV18,TRBJ2-3,-,TGTGCCAGCTCACCGCTCCCTACAGGGAGCACAGATACGCAGTATTTT,CASSPLPTGSTDTQYF
-,TRBV7-2,TRBJ2-5,-,TGTGCCAGCAGCTTAGAGGCCCCGGGGACCCAGTACTTC,CASSLEAPGTQYF
-,TRBV20-1,TRBJ2-7,-,TGCAGTGCTAGGGGCCATTACGAGCAGTACTTC,CSARGHYEQYF
-,TRBV12-3/TRBV12-4,TRBJ1-1,-,TGTGCCAGCAGTTTAGCGCGAGGAGCTGAAGCTTTCTTT,CASSLARGAEAFF
-,TRBV2,TRBJ1-5,once,TGTGCCAGCGGAGGGGTCTATAGCAATCAGCCCCAGCATTTT,CASGGVYSNQPQHF
-,TRBV9,TRBJ1-4,-,TGTGCCAGCAGCGGACGGGGGCTAGGTGAAAAACTGTTTTTT,CASSGRGLGEKLFF
-,TRBV6-6,TRBJ1-4,-,TGTGCCAGCAGTTACCTCTACACAGCTAATGAAAAACTGTTTTTT,CASSYLYTANEKLFF
-,TRBV18,TRBJ1-4,-,TGTGCCAGCTGCCCCTCAGGCAATGGGGAAAAACTGTTTTTT,CASCPSGNGEKLFF
-,TRBV7-3,TRBJ1-1,once,TGTGCCAGCAGCTTGGGCTCGAACACTGAAGCTTTCTTT,CASSLGSNTEAFF
-,TRBV2,TRBJ1-5,-,TGTGCCAGCAGTGAAGAGACAGGCACTAGCAATCAGCCCCAGCATTTT,CASSEETGTSNQPQHF
-,TRBV4-2,TRBJ1-1,-,TGTGCCAGCAGCCAAGATTCGGGGGGTCGGACTGAAGCTTTCTTT,CASSQDSGGRTEAFF
-,TRBV11-3,TRBJ1-1,-,TGTGCCAGCAGCTTAGATCCCCAGAGCGATGAAGCTTTCTTT,CASSLDPQSDEAFF
-,TRBV29-1,TRBJ2-3,-,TGCAGCGTTGACGGGGTGAAGGGACTAGATACGCAGTATTTT,CSVDGVKGLDTQYF
-,TRBV6-5,TRBJ1-1,-,TGTGCCAGCAGACTTCAGGGGAGCTTGAACACTGAAGCTTTCTTT,CASRLQGSLNTEAFF
-,TRBV5-4,TRBJ1-2,-,TGTGCCAGCAGCTTGGCTCGCAGTCTCTATGGCTACACCTTC,CASSLARSLYGYTF
-,TRBV11-2,TRBJ2-5,-,TGTGCCAGCAGCTTTTCAGAACAAGAGACCCAGTACTTC,CASSFSEQETQYF
-,TRBV12-5,TRBJ1-1,-,TGTGCTAGTGGTTTGGTTTTAGGGCTGAACACTGAAGCTTTCTTT,CASGLVLGLNTEAFF
TRBD1,TRBV27,TRBJ1-2,-,TGTGCCAGCAGTTTAGTAGGGGGCAGCTATGGCTACACCTTC,CASSLVGGSYGYTF
-,TRBV6-5,TRBJ1-3,-,TGTGCCAGCCAGCTATCCTCTGGAAACACCATATATTTT,CASQLSSGNTIYF
TRBD1,TRBV29-1,TRBJ1-2,-,TGCAGCGTTGATAGTAGGACAGGGACTAACTATGGCTACACCTTC,CSVDSRTGTNYGYTF
TRBD1,TRBV6-6,TRBJ2-1,-,TGTGCCAGCAGTTACTCGACAGGGGGAAACAATGAGCAGTTCTTC,CASSYSTGGNNEQFF
-,TRBV2,TRBJ1-4,-,TGTGCCAGCAGACCAGGACAACCCGGGGAAAAACTGTTTTTT,CASRPGQPGEKLFF
TRBD1,TRBV6-5,TRBJ1-2,few,TGTGCCAGCAGTCAGGGGGGGGGCTCTAACTATGGCTACACCTTC,CASSQGGGSNYGYTF
-,TRBV7-6,TRBJ1-1,-,TGTGCCAGCAGCCCATTACAGGGCGTCACTGAAGCTTTCTTT,CASSPLQGVTEAFF
-,TRBV5-1,TRBJ1-1,-,TGCGCCAGCAGCTTGCCAGGTGTGAACACTGAAGCTTTCTTT,CASSLPGVNTEAFF
TRBD1,TRBV10-1,TRBJ1-5,-,TGCGCCAGGAGGGACAGGGGAGAGGGTGGCAATCAGCCCCAGCATTTT,CARRDRGEGGNQPQHF
TRBD2,TRBV10-2,TRBJ2-5,-,TGCGCCAGCAGTGATCTAGCGGGGGGGCTTGAGACCCAGTACTTC,CASSDLAGGLETQYF
-,TRBV12-3/TRBV12-4,TRBJ1-6,-,TGTGCCAGCAGGGTACATGATTCACCCCTCCACTTT,CASRVHDSPLHF
TRBD1,TRBV30,TRBJ1-4,-,TGTGCCTGGAGTCTACGGACAGGCGCTTCTGAAAAACTGTTTTTT,CAWSLRTGASEKLFF
TRBD2,TRBV27,TRBJ2-1,-,TGTGCCAGCAGTAAAACCGGGACTACCCACAATGAGCAGTTCTTC,CASSKTGTTHNEQFF
-,TRBV9,TRBJ2-1,-,TGTGCCAGCAGCGTAGGCCAGGCAGAGCAGTTCTTC,CASSVGQAEQFF
-,TRBV10-3,TRBJ2-2,once,TGTGCCATCAGTGAACGTAGAGGGGGTCGGAAAAACACCGGGGAGCTGTTTTTT,CAISERRGGRKNTGELFF
-,TRBV29-1,TRBJ1-2,-,TGCAGCGTCCCTGGAGGCAGAGGAAACTATGGCTACACCTTC,CSVPGGRGNYGYTF
-,TRBV2,TRBJ2-4,-,TGTGCCAGCAGTGAGGAGGGTAGTCAGTACTTC,CASSEEGSQYF
-,TRBV5-1,TRBJ1-1,-,TGCGCCAGCAGCTTGGCCCTAGGTGTAGACAGCGAAGCTTTCTTT,CASSLALGVDSEAFF
-,TRBV18,TRBJ2-5,once,TGTGCCAGCTCACCCGGGACGGCCTTCGGGGAGACCCAGTACTTC,CASSPGTAFGETQYF